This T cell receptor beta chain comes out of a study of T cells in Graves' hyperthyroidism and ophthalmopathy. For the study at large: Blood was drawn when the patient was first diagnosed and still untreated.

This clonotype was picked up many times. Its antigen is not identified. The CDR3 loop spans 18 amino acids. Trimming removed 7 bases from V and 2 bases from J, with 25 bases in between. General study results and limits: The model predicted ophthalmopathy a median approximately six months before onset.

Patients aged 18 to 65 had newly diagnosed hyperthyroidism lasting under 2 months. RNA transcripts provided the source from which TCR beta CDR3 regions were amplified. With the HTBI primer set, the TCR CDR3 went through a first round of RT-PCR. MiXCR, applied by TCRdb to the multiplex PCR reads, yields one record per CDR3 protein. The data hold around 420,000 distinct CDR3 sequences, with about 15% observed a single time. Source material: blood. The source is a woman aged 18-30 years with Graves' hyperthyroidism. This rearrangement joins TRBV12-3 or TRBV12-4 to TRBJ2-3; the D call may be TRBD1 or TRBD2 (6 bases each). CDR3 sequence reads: CASTSRGRRGVTTDTQYF. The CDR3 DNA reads TGTGCCAGCACCTCCCGCGGTAGGAGGGGGGTTACCACAGATACGCAGTATTTT.